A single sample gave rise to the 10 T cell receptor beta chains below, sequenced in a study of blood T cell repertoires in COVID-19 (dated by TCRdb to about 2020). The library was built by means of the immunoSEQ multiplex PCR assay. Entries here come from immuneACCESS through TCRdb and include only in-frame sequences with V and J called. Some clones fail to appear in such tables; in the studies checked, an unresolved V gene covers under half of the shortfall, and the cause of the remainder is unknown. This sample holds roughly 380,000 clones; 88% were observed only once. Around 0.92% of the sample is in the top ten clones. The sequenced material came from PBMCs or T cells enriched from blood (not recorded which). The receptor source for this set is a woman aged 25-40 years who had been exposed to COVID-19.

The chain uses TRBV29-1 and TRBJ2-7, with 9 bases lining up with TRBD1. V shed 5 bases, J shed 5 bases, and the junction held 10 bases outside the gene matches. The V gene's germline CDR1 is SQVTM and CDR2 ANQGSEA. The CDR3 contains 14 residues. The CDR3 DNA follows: TGCAGCGTTATGACCGGGACAGGGTACGACGAGCAGTACTTC. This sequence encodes CSVMTGTGYDEQYF.

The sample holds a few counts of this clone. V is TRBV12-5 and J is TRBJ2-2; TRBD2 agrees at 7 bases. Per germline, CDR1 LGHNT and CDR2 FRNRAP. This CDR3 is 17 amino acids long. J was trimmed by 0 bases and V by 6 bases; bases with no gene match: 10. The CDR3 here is CASGQTGTITNTGELFF. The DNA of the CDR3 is TGTGCTAGTGGCCAAACCGGGACTATAACGAACACCGGGGAGCTGTTTTTT.

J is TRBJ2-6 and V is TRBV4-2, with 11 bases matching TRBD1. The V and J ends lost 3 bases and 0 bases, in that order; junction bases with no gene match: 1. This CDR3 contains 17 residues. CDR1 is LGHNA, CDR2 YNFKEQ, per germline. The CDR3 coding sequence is TGTGCCAGCAGCCAGGGACAGGGGGACTCTGGGGCCAACGTCCTGACTTTC. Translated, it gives CASSQGQGDSGANVLTF.

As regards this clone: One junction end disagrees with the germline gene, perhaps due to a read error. The CDR3 DNA is TGTGCCAGCAGCTTTCGACGGGAGCAGCGTCCCATTTTT. As protein: CASSFRREQRPIF. This chain links TRBV5-6 with TRBJ1-3, with D unclear. The germline gives CDR1 SGHDT, CDR2 YYEEEE. The CDR3 is 13 residues long.

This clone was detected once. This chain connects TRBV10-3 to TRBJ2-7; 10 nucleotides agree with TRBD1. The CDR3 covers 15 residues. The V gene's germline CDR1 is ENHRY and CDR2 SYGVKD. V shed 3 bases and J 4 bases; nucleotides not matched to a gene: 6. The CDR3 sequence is CAISDSRQGAYEQYF. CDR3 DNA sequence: TGTGCCATCAGTGATAGTCGACAGGGGGCTTACGAGCAGTACTTC.

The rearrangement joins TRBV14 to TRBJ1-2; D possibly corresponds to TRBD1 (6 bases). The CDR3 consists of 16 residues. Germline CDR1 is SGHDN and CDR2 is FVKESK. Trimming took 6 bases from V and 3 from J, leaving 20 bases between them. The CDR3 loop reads CASSRTTGSRDYGYTF. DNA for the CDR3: TGTGCCAGCAGTCGGACAACAGGGAGTAGGGACTATGGCTACACCTTC.

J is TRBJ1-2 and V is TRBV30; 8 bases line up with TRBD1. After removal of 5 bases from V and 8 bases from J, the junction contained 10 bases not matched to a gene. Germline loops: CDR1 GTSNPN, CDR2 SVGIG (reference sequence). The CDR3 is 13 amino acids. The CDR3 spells CAWVAGGSWGYTF. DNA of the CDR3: TGTGCCTGGGTGGCAGGGGGCAGTTGGGGCTACACCTTC.

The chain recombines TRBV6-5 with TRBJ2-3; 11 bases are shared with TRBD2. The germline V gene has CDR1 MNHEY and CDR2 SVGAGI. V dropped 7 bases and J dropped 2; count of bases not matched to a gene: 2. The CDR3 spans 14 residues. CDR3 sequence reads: CASTGLADTDTQYF. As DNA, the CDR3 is TGTGCCAGCACGGGACTAGCGGACACAGATACGCAGTATTTT.

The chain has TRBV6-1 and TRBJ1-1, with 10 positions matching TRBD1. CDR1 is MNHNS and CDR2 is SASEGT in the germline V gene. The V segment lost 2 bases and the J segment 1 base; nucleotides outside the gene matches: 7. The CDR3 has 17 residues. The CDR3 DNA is TGTGCCAGCAGTGAAAAGGGGACAGGGGCGAAGAACACTGAAGCTTTCTTT. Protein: CASSEKGTGAKNTEAFF.

CDR3 coding DNA: TGTAGTTCCAGCGGGAGACCGAGTGAGCAGTTCTTC. Residues: CSSSGRPSEQFF. The chain is built from TRBV12-3 or TRBV12-4 and TRBJ2-1, with 8 positions matching TRBD2. The CDR3 totals 12 residues.